The 25 T cell receptor beta chains below come from one sample, sequenced in a study of T cell clonality in common variable immunodeficiency. Whole-study findings and limits: Fewer deletions and N-nucleotide insertions were reportedly seen in common variable immunodeficiency TCR beta sequences.

Method: immunoSEQ multiplex PCR; TCRdb's copy keeps in-frame clones and lacks some. The sample shows about 35,000 clones, none of them appearing just once. Antigen specificity for these receptors is unknown. Sequencing was carried out using peripheral blood mononuclear cells. The source is a human donor with common variable immunodeficiency.

In this sample, this clone turned up a few times. The read gets to within 3 residues of the CDR3 end, and the germline J gene fills in the rest. The V call is TRBV19, the J call TRBJ1-4, with D perhaps TRBD1 (5 bases). The CDR3 extends over 13 amino acids. Germline V CDR1 and CDR2: LNHDA, SQIVND (reference sequence). V lost 6 bases to trimming and J lost 4 bases, with 9 bases between them. The CDR3 bases that were read are TGTGCCAGTAGCCTGACAGTTAATGAAAAA. This gives the protein CASSLTVNEK. From start to end, the CDR3 is CASSLTVNEKLFF.

On this clone itself: Read coverage stops 3 residues before the CDR3 terminus; the germline J gene supplies the remainder. The rearrangement uses TRBV7-9 and TRBJ2-1, with D hard to call. The V end lost 5 bases, the J end lost 9 bases, and 8 bases lay between the germline ends. In germline, CDR1 is SEHNR, CDR2 FQNEAQ (reference sequence). CDR3 length: 11 amino acids. CDR3 protein: CASSERGEQFF. The sequenced part of the CDR3 DNA is TGTGCCAGCAGCGAGAGAGGTGAG.

This clone was counted a few times. The observed sequence ends 3 residues before the CDR3 terminus, with the missing tail filled in from the germline J gene. The chain has TRBV30 and TRBJ2-5, with TRBD2 matching 10 bases. The CDR3 sequence is 17 residues long. The germline gives CDR1 GTSNPN, CDR2 SVGIG (reference sequence). V shed 3 bases, J shed 5 bases, and the junction held 15 bases outside the gene matches. The CDR3 DNA, read in part, is TGTGCCTGGAGCGCGGGGGCTAGCGGGAGCGTTTCGGAGACC. Protein sequence: CAWSAGASGSVSET. The entire CDR3 protein is CAWSAGASGSVSETQYF.

In this sample, this clone turned up many times. The CDR3 end falls 3 residues outside the read, so it is completed with the germline J gene. This chain links TRBV28 with TRBJ1-5; D possibly corresponds to TRBD1 (5 bases). The CDR3 runs 14 residues. Trimming left V 8 bases short and J 1 base short, with 12 bases between. The germline gives CDR1 MDHEN, CDR2 SYDVKM. The CDR3 is CASVDRGSNQPQHF. Incomplete CDR3 DNA: TGTGCCAGCGTGGACCGGGGGAGCAATCAGCCC.

Comments on this clone: The observed sequence ends 3 residues before the CDR3 terminus, with the missing tail filled in from the germline J gene. This chain joins TRBV2 and TRBJ1-2; D remains ambiguous. Germline V lookup: CDR1 SNHLY, CDR2 FYNNEI. The CDR3 runs to 16 residues. Trimming removed 0 bases at V and 7 bases at J, with 18 bases between. The CDR3 loop reads CASSEALRGGSGGYTF. The sequenced CDR3 bases are TGTGCCAGCAGTGAAGCGCTTCGTGGAGGGTCTGGTGGC.

This clone has more than one count but fewer than ten. The CDR3 end is not reached by the read, which stops 3 residues before it; the germline J gene fills it in. This sequence joins TRBV5-1 and TRBJ1-2; D is undetermined. In germline, CDR1 is SGHRS, CDR2 YFSETQ. The V gene lost 0 bases and the J gene lost 5 bases, with 11 bases spanning the gap. The CDR3 consists of 14 residues. CDR3 bases read: TGCGCCAGCAGCTTGGAGTTACAGAATTATGGC. Protein sequence: CASSLELQNYG. The full-length CDR3 reads as CASSLELQNYGYTF.

For this clone: The read is 3 residues too short to cover the CDR3 end, so that end is filled in from the germline J gene. V usage is TRBV19 and J usage is TRBJ1-5, with 7 bases fitting TRBD1. Germline CDR1 and CDR2: LNHDA and SQIVND (reference sequence). This CDR3 contains 14 residues. J was trimmed by 2 bases and V by 7 bases; bases with no gene match: 5. The CDR3 loop reads CASMRGPGNQPQHF. CDR3 DNA (partial): TGTGCCAGTATGAGGGGGCCTGGCAATCAGCCC. The variable domain in full, with the rest retrieved from reference TRBV19 and TRBJ1-5, is DGGITQSPKYLFRKEGQNVTLSCEQNLNHDAMYWYRQDPGQGLRLIYYSQIVNDFQKGDIAEGYSVSREKKESFPLTVTSAQKNPTAFYLCASMRGPGNQPQHFGDGTRLSIL.

This clone was detected ten times or more. The CDR3 extends 3 residues past the end of the read, so its final part is completed from the germline J gene. The genes are TRBV18 and TRBJ1-2; D unclear. Germline values: CDR1 KGHSH, CDR2 LQKENI. This CDR3 contains 12 residues. Between the trimmed V and J ends, which lost 6 bases and 5 bases, there was a span of 10 bases. The CDR3 spells CASSTGIYGYTF. The sequenced CDR3 bases are TGTGCCAGCTCCACGGGGATTTATGGC.

The sample holds many counts of this clone. With the read ending 3 residues before the CDR3 end, the germline J gene is used to fill in that end. The genes are TRBV18 and TRBJ1-6; TRBD1 matches 8 bases. Germline assignment: CDR1 KGHSH and CDR2 LQKENI. This CDR3 is 15 amino acids long. J was trimmed by 7 bases and V by 6 bases; bases with no gene match: 8. CDR3: CASSPTGGGNSPLHF. The part of the CDR3 DNA that was read is TGTGCCAGCTCTCCTACAGGGGGTGGCAATTCACCC.

In its sample, this clone was seen many times. The read ends 3 residues early relative to the CDR3; the germline J gene fills the gap. The V and J genes are TRBV19 and TRBJ2-3, with D possibly being TRBD1 (6 bases). Germline CDR1 LNHDA, CDR2 SQIVND (reference sequence). The CDR3 extends over 15 amino acids. V gave up 4 bases and J gave up 2 bases, with 13 bases separating them. The DNA read from the CDR3 is TGTGCCAGTAGTACACAGGGACGGCTCACAGATACG. This sequence encodes CASSTQGRLTDT. The CDR3 in its entirety is CASSTQGRLTDTQYF.

This clone was counted between two and nine times. The chain's CDR3 is CASSLRAAFYEQYF. The covered CDR3 bases are TGTGCCAGCAGCTTAAGGGCAGCCTTCTACGAG. The rearrangement joins TRBV11-2 to TRBJ2-7; D not certain. The read ends 3 residues shy of where the CDR3 ends; the end is completed using the germline J gene. Trimming cost V 2 bases and J 3 bases, with 11 bases left between them. The CDR3 is 14 amino acids. Germline loops: CDR1 SGHAT, CDR2 FQNNGV.

This clone has more than one count but fewer than ten. The CDR3 end is not reached by the read, which stops 3 residues before it; the germline J gene fills it in. The chain is built from TRBV2 and TRBJ1-6, with 11 bases identical to TRBD1. Trimming removed 6 bases from V and 7 bases from J; junction bases left unmatched: 11. The CDR3 runs 17 residues. Germline V gene lookup returns CDR1 SNHLY and CDR2 FYNNEI. The sequenced part of the CDR3 DNA is TGTGCCAGCAGAGGGAGGACAGGGGGCTTGTGGAATTCACCC. Its protein is CASRGRTGGLWNSP. The whole CDR3 sequence reads CASRGRTGGLWNSPLHF.

Of note for this clone: The read ends 3 residues before the CDR3 terminus; that terminus is restored from the germline J gene. This chain uses TRBV5-1 with TRBJ2-1; D gene uncertain. Germline assignment: CDR1 SGHRS and CDR2 YFSETQ. The CDR3 is 14 residues long. Trimming removed 0 bases at V and 0 bases at J, with 4 bases between. CDR3 sequence: CASSLDSSYNEQFF. The CDR3 bases that were read are TGCGCCAGCAGCTTGGACAGCTCCTACAATGAG.

This clone has a count of ten or more. CDR3 loop: CASSPTVSGANVLTF. The CDR3 DNA, read in part, is TGTGCCAGTAGCCCGACAGTCTCTGGGGCCAACGTC. This chain uses TRBV19 with TRBJ2-6; a possible D gene is TRBD1 (5 bases). The read falls 3 residues short of the CDR3 end, and the missing part is taken from the germline J gene. The CDR3 spans 15 residues. CDR1 LNHDA and CDR2 SQIVND come from the germline V gene (reference sequence). Trimming removed 6 bases from V and 0 bases from J, with 9 bases in between. Based on the CDR3 plus reference TRBV19 and TRBJ2-6, the full variable domain is DGGITQSPKYLFRKEGQNVTLSCEQNLNHDAMYWYRQDPGQGLRLIYYSQIVNDFQKGDIAEGYSVSREKKESFPLTVTSAQKNPTAFYLCASSPTVSGANVLTFGAGSRLTVL.

This clone was seen at least ten times. The read finishes 3 residues shy of the CDR3 end, and the germline J gene is used to complete it. The chain couples TRBV20-1 to TRBJ2-7, with 13 positions matching TRBD2. CDR3 size: 17 residues. V shed 1 base, J shed 3 bases, and the junction held 9 bases outside the gene matches. Germline assignment: CDR1 DFQATT and CDR2 SNEGSKA (reference sequence). The part of the CDR3 DNA that was read is TGCAGTGCTAGAGGTGGGGGCACTAGCGGGAGGGACTACGAG. Translation gives CSARGGGTSGRDYE. The complete CDR3 reads CSARGGGTSGRDYEQYF.

At least ten counts were recorded for this clone. The CDR3 end falls 3 residues outside the read, so it is completed with the germline J gene. The chain recombines TRBV18 with TRBJ2-1, with 13 bases matching TRBD2. Germline lookup yields CDR1 KGHSH and CDR2 LQKENI. The CDR3 has 15 residues. V shed 5 bases and J 9 bases; nucleotides not matched to a gene: 7. This CDR3 is CASSAGTSGAGEQFF. The part of the CDR3 DNA that was read is TGTGCCAGCTCAGCCGGGACTAGCGGGGCGGGTGAG.

Comments on this clone: Sequencing ends 3 residues short of the CDR3 end; the germline J gene provides the rest. V is TRBV19 and J is TRBJ2-3; the D gene is possibly TRBD2 (5 bases). With 10 bases removed from V and 3 bases from J, the gap between germline ends came to 17 bases. Germline V gene sequence: CDR1 LNHDA, CDR2 SQIVND (reference sequence). The CDR3 totals 14 residues. The CDR3 loop is CATTRARGTDTQYF. CDR3 bases read: TGTGCCACCACGAGGGCCAGAGGTACAGATACG. The full variable domain, completed using reference TRBV19 and TRBJ2-3, is DGGITQSPKYLFRKEGQNVTLSCEQNLNHDAMYWYRQDPGQGLRLIYYSQIVNDFQKGDIAEGYSVSREKKESFPLTVTSAQKNPTAFYLCATTRARGTDTQYFGPGTRLTVL.

Comments on this clone: The read finishes 3 residues shy of the CDR3 end, and the germline J gene is used to complete it. V gene TRBV20-1 combines with J gene TRBJ2-1, with 9 bases aligning to TRBD2. The CDR3 contains 16 residues. The V and J ends lost 0 bases and 8 bases, in that order; junction bases with no gene match: 11. Per germline, CDR1 DFQATT and CDR2 SNEGSKA (reference sequence). CDR3 sequence reads: CSARDLVAGVADEQFF. The CDR3 DNA, read in part, is TGCAGTGCTAGAGATCTGGTAGCGGGAGTGGCGGATGAG.

Many counts were recorded for this clone. The read ends 3 residues early relative to the CDR3; the germline J gene fills the gap. V gene TRBV5-6 combines with J gene TRBJ2-7; 10 bases fit TRBD2. The V segment lost 4 bases and the J segment 4 bases; nucleotides outside the gene matches: 8. Looked up from germline, CDR1 is SGHDT and CDR2 is YYEEEE. The CDR3 has 15 residues. The DNA read from the CDR3 is TGTGCCAGCAGCGCCGGGACTAGCGTGAATTACGAG. It translates to CASSAGTSVNYE. The CDR3 as a whole reads CASSAGTSVNYEQYF.

The CDR3 sequence is CASRTSGDAYEQYF. The sequenced part of the CDR3 DNA is TGTGCCAGCAGGACTAGCGGGGATGCCTACGAG. The chain couples TRBV27 to TRBJ2-7; 11 bases are a match to TRBD2. The CDR3 end is not reached by the read, which stops 3 residues before it; the germline J gene fills it in. Germline loops: CDR1 MNHEY, CDR2 SMNVEV (reference sequence). The CDR3 contains 14 residues. V dropped 6 bases and J dropped 2; count of bases not matched to a gene: 3.

The sample holds many counts of this clone. Coverage ceases 3 residues before the CDR3 finishes, and the germline J gene fills in the end. This sequence joins TRBV5-1 and TRBJ1-2; 9 positions agree with TRBD1. Germline CDR1 is SGHRS and CDR2 is YFSETQ. Trimming at V came to 1 base and at J to 4 bases, leaving 5 bases not matched to a gene. This CDR3 is built from 15 residues. The CDR3 protein is CASSLRGTGSYGYTF. The CDR3 bases that were read are TGCGCCAGCAGCTTGCGCGGGACAGGGTCCTATGGC.

This clone was observed many times. Sequencing ends 3 residues short of the CDR3 end; the germline J gene provides the rest. The chain combines TRBV29-1 with TRBJ2-7, with no clear D. The CDR3 covers 12 residues. The germline gives CDR1 SQVTM, CDR2 ANQGSEA. The germline V and J ends were trimmed by 7 bases and 2 bases, with 12 bases remaining between them. CDR3 residues: CSAVLATYEQYF. The part of the CDR3 DNA that was read is TGCAGCGCCGTCCTGGCAACCTACGAG.

This clone was seen only a few times. The read terminates 3 residues ahead of where the CDR3 ends, so the germline J gene completes it. This chain links TRBV6-2 or TRBV6-3 with TRBJ2-2; possible D gene TRBD1, 5 bases. V lost 5 bases, J lost 4 bases, and 8 bases lay in between. Germline loops: CDR1 MNHEY, CDR2 SVGEGT. This CDR3 is built from 13 residues. This CDR3 reads CASSLQGTGELFF. The covered CDR3 bases are TGTGCCAGCAGTCTTCAGGGCACCGGGGAG.

This clone was detected ten times or more. The read terminates 3 residues before the CDR3 end, so the remaining end is supplied by the germline J gene. V gene TRBV7-9 combines with J gene TRBJ2-1; D gene unclear. The V gene lost 6 bases and the J gene lost 5 bases, with 8 bases spanning the gap. Germline CDR1 and CDR2: SEHNR and FQNEAQ (reference sequence). The CDR3 loop spans 12 amino acids. CDR3 residues: CASRGVDNEQFF. Partial CDR3 DNA: TGTGCCAGCAGGGGCGTAGACAATGAG.

There are a few counts of this clone. The read finishes 3 residues shy of the CDR3 end, and the germline J gene is used to complete it. The chain links TRBV20-1 to TRBJ1-2, with TRBD1 identical over 9 bases. The CDR3 is 12 amino acids. CDR1 is DFQATT and CDR2 is SNEGSKA in the germline V gene (reference sequence). CDR3 sequence: CSAIQGASGYTF. The DNA read from the CDR3 is TGCAGTGCTATACAGGGGGCGTCCGGC.